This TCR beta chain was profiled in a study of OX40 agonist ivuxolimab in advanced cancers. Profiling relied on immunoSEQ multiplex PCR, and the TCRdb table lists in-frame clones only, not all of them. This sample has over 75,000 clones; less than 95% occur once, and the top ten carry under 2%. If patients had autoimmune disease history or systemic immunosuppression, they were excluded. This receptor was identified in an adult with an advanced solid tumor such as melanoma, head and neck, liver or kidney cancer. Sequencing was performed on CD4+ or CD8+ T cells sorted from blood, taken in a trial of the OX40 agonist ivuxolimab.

The CDR3 sequence is CASSLLADLSTDTQYF. The CDR3 DNA sequence: TGTGCCAGCAGCTTACTAGCGGACCTTAGCACAGATACGCAGTATTTT. V usage is TRBV7-2 and J usage is TRBJ2-3; 7 bases agree with TRBD2. CDR1 and CDR2 from the germline V gene are SGHTA and FQGNSA. The CDR3 is 16 amino acids. J was trimmed by 0 bases and V by 2 bases; bases with no gene match: 5.